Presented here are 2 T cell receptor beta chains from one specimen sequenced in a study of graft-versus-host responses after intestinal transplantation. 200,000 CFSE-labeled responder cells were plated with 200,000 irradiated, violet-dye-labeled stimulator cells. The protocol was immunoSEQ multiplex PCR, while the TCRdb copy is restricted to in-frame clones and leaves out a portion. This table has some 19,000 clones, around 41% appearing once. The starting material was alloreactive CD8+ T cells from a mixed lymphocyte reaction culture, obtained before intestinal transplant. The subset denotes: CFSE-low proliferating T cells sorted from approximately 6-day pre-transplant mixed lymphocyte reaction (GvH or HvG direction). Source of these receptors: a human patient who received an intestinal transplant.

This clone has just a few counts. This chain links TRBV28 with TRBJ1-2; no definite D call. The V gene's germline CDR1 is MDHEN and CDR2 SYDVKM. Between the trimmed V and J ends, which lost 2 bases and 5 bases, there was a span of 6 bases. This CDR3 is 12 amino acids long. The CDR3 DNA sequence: TGTGCCAGCAGTTTAATGGGTTATGGCTACACCTTC. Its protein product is CASSLMGYGYTF.

This CDR3 reads CASTPSRSVYEQYF. The CDR3 DNA reads TGTGCCAGCACCCCAAGCAGAAGCGTCTACGAGCAGTACTTC. J is TRBJ2-7 and V is TRBV6-5; no reliable D call. CDR3 length: 14 residues. V lost 7 bases and J lost 3, with 16 bases in between. Germline loops: CDR1 MNHEY, CDR2 SVGAGI.